The 19 T cell receptor beta chains below were found in one sample sequenced in a study of beta chain features in type 1 diabetes (dated by TCRdb to between 2018 and 2020). Overall study results and their limits: Type 1 diabetes patients showed a moderate but significant shortening of TCRB CDR3 length in all four CD4+ subsets.

The antigens for these receptors are not known. The library was prepared using the immunoSEQ multiplex PCR assay. The High Capacity cDNA Reverse Transcription Kit was used to reverse transcribe all of the isolated RNA, meaning that expressed TCRB transcripts were what got sequenced. Entries here come from immuneACCESS through TCRdb and include only in-frame sequences with V and J called. Some clones fail to appear in such tables; in the studies checked, an unresolved V gene covers under half of the shortfall, and the cause of the remainder is unknown. The sample has roughly 180,000 clones on record, roughly 8% of them singletons. 0.94% of the sample is in the top ten clones. What was sequenced was central memory CD4+ T cells from blood. The receptors derive from a woman between 35 and 50 years old with type 1 diabetes.

This clone has just a few counts. The chain employs TRBV18 and TRBJ1-5, with 12 bases lining up with TRBD1. V shed 3 bases and J 7 bases; nucleotides not matched to a gene: 10. CDR1 and CDR2 from the germline V gene are KGHSH and LQKENI. CDR3 size: 17 residues. The CDR3 spells CASSPGTGTGGGQPQHF. The CDR3 DNA is TGTGCCAGCTCACCCGGAACCGGGACAGGGGGCGGACAGCCCCAGCATTTT.

CDR3: CASSLGTQGNEQYF. In DNA, the CDR3 is TGTGCCAGCAGTCTGGGGACACAGGGGAACGAGCAGTACTTC. The rearrangement joins TRBV27 to TRBJ2-7; 7 nucleotides agree with TRBD1. Per the germline V gene, CDR1 is MNHEY and CDR2 is SMNVEV (reference sequence). V was clipped by 5 bases and J by 5 bases; unmatched bases: 9. The CDR3 totals 14 residues.

This clone was found a few times. This rearrangement joins TRBV4-3 to TRBJ2-7; D is possibly TRBD2 (6 bases). V was cut by 0 bases and J by 0 bases, with 15 bases left in between. This CDR3 is 17 amino acids long. In germline, CDR1 is LGHNA, CDR2 YSLEER. CDR3 in DNA: TGCGCCAGCAGCCAAGAACTCGGCGGAGGGCCCTCCTACGAGCAGTACTTC. It specifies CASSQELGGGPSYEQYF.

This clone has more than one count but fewer than ten. The chain links TRBV16 to TRBJ2-7; 8 bases are shared with TRBD1. J lost 6 bases, V lost 5 bases, and 6 bases had no gene match. The CDR3 is made up of 13 amino acids. Germline V gene lookup returns CDR1 KGHSY and CDR2 FQNENV. CDR3: CASSADRASEQYF. CDR3 sequence (DNA): TGTGCCAGCAGCGCGGACAGGGCTAGCGAGCAGTACTTC.

This chain connects TRBV5-1 to TRBJ1-4; the D is unclear. V was pared by 3 bases and J by 2 bases, with 8 bases between. The germline V gene has CDR1 SGHRS and CDR2 YFSETQ. The CDR3 extends over 14 amino acids. Here the CDR3 reads CASSSGFTNEKLFF. In nucleotides, the CDR3 is TGCGCCAGCAGCTCAGGTTTTACTAATGAAAAACTGTTTTTT.

The V call is TRBV5-4, the J call TRBJ1-1; D remains ambiguous. The CDR3 is 12 amino acids. The V end lost 4 bases, the J end lost 3 bases, and 7 bases lay between the germline ends. The germline V gene encodes CDR1 SGHNT and CDR2 YYREEE (reference sequence). The DNA for the CDR3 is TGTGCCAGCAGCCAGGACTACACTGAAGCTTTCTTT. It is translated as CASSQDYTEAFF.

The chain employs TRBV7-9 and TRBJ2-1, with 12 bases fitting TRBD2. After removal of 5 bases from V and 4 bases from J, the junction contained 3 bases not matched to a gene. The germline V gene encodes CDR1 SEHNR and CDR2 FQNEAQ (reference sequence). The CDR3 length is 15 residues. The CDR3 is CASSLTSGGYNEQFF. In nucleotides, the CDR3 is TGTGCCAGCAGCCTGACTAGCGGGGGATACAATGAGCAGTTCTTC. Using reference TRBV7-9 and TRBJ2-1 for the parts outside the CDR3, the full variable domain is DTGVSQNPRHKITKRGQNVTFRCDPISEHNRLYWYRQTLGQGPEFLTYFQNEAQLEKSRLLSDRFSAERPKGSFSTLEIQRTEQGDSAMYLCASSLTSGGYNEQFFGPGTRLTVL.

The gene calls are TRBV6-5 and TRBJ2-1; 7 positions agree with TRBD1. Per the germline V gene, CDR1 is MNHEY and CDR2 is SVGAGI. The length of the CDR3 is 15 residues. The J segment lost 4 bases and the V segment lost 5 bases, leaving 8 bases of the junction unmatched. The CDR3 DNA reads as TGTGCCAGCAGTGCCTCGAGACAGGGATACAATGAGCAGTTCTTC. It is translated as CASSASRQGYNEQFF.

In its sample, this clone was seen a few times. The CDR3 reads CASSLGVPGEGEQFF. The CDR3 nucleotides read TGCGCCAGCAGCTTAGGCGTGCCGGGAGAGGGTGAGCAGTTCTTC. This chain uses TRBV5-1 with TRBJ2-1; tentative D call: TRBD2 (6 bases). The germline gives CDR1 SGHRS, CDR2 YFSETQ. This CDR3 has 15 residues. Deletions cut 2 bases from V and 9 bases from J, with 18 bases between.

CDR3 coding DNA: TGTGCCAGCTCATCCTCAACTAATGAAAAACTGTTTTTT. Translation: CASSSSTNEKLFF. The chain is built from TRBV18 and TRBJ1-4; the D is unclear. The CDR3 sequence is 13 residues long. With 5 bases removed from V and 0 bases from J, the gap between germline ends came to 4 bases. Germline lookup yields CDR1 KGHSH and CDR2 LQKENI.

Worth noting for this clone: This sample also contains other DNA sequences that code for the same CDR3. The rearrangement uses TRBV5-1 and TRBJ2-3, with D hard to call. V gave up 0 bases and J gave up 1 base, with 9 bases separating them. The CDR3 loop spans 15 amino acids. Germline CDR1 is SGHRS and CDR2 is YFSETQ. In DNA, the CDR3 is TGCGCCAGCAGCTTGGCAGGTGACGGCACAGATACGCAGTATTTT. Translated, it gives CASSLAGDGTDTQYF.

The V call is TRBV7-6, the J call TRBJ2-3; the match to TRBD1 covers 12 bases. V gave up 5 bases and J gave up 7 bases; unmatched junction bases: 7. The V gene's germline CDR1 is SGHVS and CDR2 FNYEAQ. The CDR3 has 15 residues. CDR3 region: CASSMGTGGLNTQYF. As DNA, the CDR3 is TGTGCCAGCAGCATGGGGACAGGGGGCTTAAATACGCAGTATTTT.

The rearrangement uses TRBV28 and TRBJ1-5, with D maybe TRBD1 (6 bases). Germline CDR1 is MDHEN and CDR2 is SYDVKM. V lost 5 bases and J lost 3, with 14 bases in between. The CDR3 has 15 amino acids. As DNA, the CDR3 is TGTGCCAGCAGTCCCTTACAGGGAGACAATCAGCCCCAGCATTTT. Translated: CASSPLQGDNQPQHF.

This chain links TRBV5-1 with TRBJ2-7; 7 nucleotides agree with TRBD1. This CDR3 comprises 14 residues. With 4 bases clipped from V and 6 bases from J, the junction kept 10 bases outside the gene matches. From germline, CDR1 is SGHRS and CDR2 YFSETQ. The CDR3 sequence: CASSTTGERTEQYF. CDR3 nucleotide sequence: TGCGCCAGCAGCACAACAGGGGAGCGAACCGAGCAGTACTTC.

This clone was picked up many times. CDR3 nucleotides: TGTGCCAGCTCACCAGGAAGCGGGGGGTACAATGAGCAGTTCTTC. Protein: CASSPGSGGYNEQFF. The rearrangement uses TRBV18 and TRBJ2-1, with 9 positions matching TRBD2. V was clipped by 2 bases and J by 4 bases; unmatched bases: 3. This CDR3 has 15 amino acids. Germline-derived CDR1 and CDR2 are KGHSH and LQKENI.

This clone was counted only a few times. The chain combines TRBV7-8 with TRBJ2-1, with 7 bases lining up with TRBD2. Germline V gene data show CDR1 as SGHVS and CDR2 as FQNEAQ. V was clipped by 5 bases and J by 3 bases; unmatched bases: 7. The CDR3 contains 15 residues. The CDR3 DNA sequence: TGTGCCAGCAGCGAAGGACTAGTAGGCTACAATGAGCAGTTCTTC. Encoded protein: CASSEGLVGYNEQFF.

This clone showed up just a few times. The chain carries TRBV5-6 and TRBJ1-2, with 7 bases that match TRBD1. Losses at the gene ends were 9 bases for V and 8 bases for J; bases not matched to a gene: 13. CDR1 SGHDT and CDR2 YYEEEE come from the germline V gene. The CDR3 loop spans 13 amino acids. This CDR3 is CATRQGRSGGYTF. CDR3 bases: TGTGCCACCAGACAGGGAAGATCGGGGGGCTACACCTTC. The whole variable domain, filled in from reference TRBV5-6 and TRBJ1-2, reads DAGVTQSPTHLIKTRGQQVTLRCSPKSGHDTVSWYQQALGQGPQFIFQYYEEEERQRGNFPDRFSGHQFPNYSSELNVNALLLGDSALYLCATRQGRSGGYTFGSGTRLTVV.

The rearrangement uses TRBV6-6 and TRBJ1-1; 8 nucleotides match TRBD1. CDR1 MNHNY and CDR2 SVGAGI come from the germline V gene (reference sequence). V shed 0 bases and J 5 bases; nucleotides not matched to a gene: 5. This CDR3 is built from 15 residues. The CDR3 sequence is CASSYSRGPRTEAFF. Here the CDR3 DNA reads TGTGCCAGCAGTTACTCCAGGGGGCCGAGGACTGAAGCTTTCTTT.

The V and J genes are TRBV6-6 and TRBJ1-5; D gene unclear. Deletions cut 6 bases from V and 4 bases from J, with 4 bases between. CDR1 is MNHNY, CDR2 SVGAGI, per germline (reference sequence). CDR3 length: 11 residues. CDR3 region: CASSQNQPQHF. CDR3 DNA: TGTGCCAGCAGCCAAAATCAGCCCCAGCATTTT.